This T cell receptor (beta chain) was captured in a study of cytomegalovirus exposure and HLA in healthy donors. Trimming pared 0 bases from V and 5 bases from J, leaving 7 bases between. Germline values: CDR1 MNHEY, CDR2 SVGAGI. The CDR3 totals 14 residues. Primers included in the PCR were 60 Vbeta and 13 Jbeta primers. Here immunoSEQ multiplex PCR was the method, and the copy in TCRdb shows in-frame clones only, minus some. Seen here are 100,000 to 150,000 clones, about 80% observed once, and the top ten hold 1%. Points from the study as a whole: Researchers catalogued around 150 TCR beta chains as cytomegalovirus-associated. Using the classifier, cytomegalovirus status was reportedly diagnosed with high specificity and sensitivity.

About this clone itself: Its antigen is not identified.

The TCR sequence derives from a man aged 35-49 years in good health and CMV-seronegative. The chain carries TRBV6-5 and TRBJ1-4; no clear D gene. The sequencing input was PBMCs. The CDR3 is CASSYSFQNEKLFF. DNA for the CDR3: TGTGCCAGCAGTTACTCGTTTCAGAATGAAAAACTGTTTTTT.